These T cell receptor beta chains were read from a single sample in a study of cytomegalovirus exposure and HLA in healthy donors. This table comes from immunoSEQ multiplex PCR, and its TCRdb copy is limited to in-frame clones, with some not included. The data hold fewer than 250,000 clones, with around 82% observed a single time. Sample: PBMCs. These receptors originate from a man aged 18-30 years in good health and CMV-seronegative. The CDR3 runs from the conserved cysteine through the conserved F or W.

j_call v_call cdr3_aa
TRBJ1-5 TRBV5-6 CASTLGGSNQPQHF
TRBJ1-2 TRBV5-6 CASSLGGQGFLPF
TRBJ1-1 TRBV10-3 CAISESTQGRDEAFF
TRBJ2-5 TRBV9 CASSSGLRETQYF
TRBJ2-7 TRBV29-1 CSVGGTRNEQYF
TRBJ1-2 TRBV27 CASSDMGDGYTF
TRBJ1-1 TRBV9 CASSVQGSTEAFF
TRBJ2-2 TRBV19 CASMGQNTGELFF
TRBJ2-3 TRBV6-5 CASSYSPRGRADTQYF
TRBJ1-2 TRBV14 CASSQESGLHSLANYGYTF
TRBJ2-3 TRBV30 CAFSLASTDTQYF
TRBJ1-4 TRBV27 CASSLSYNEKLFF
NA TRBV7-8 CASSLVGRVREQYF
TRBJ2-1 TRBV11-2 CASSLAGVVNEQFF
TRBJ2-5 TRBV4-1 CASSTGQRETQYF
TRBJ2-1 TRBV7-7 CASSLDGLAGGNEQFF
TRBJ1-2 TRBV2 CASSPGSGYGYTF
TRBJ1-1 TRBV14 CASSQTGYLNTEAFF
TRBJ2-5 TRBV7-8 CASSLGVEETQYF
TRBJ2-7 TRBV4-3 CASSFDGGEQYF
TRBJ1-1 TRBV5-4 CASSFGGLPTEAFF
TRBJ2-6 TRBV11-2 CASSRGQGGSGANVLTF
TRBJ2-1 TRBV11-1 CASSPNSAYNEQFF
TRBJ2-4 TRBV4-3 CASSPLPFSVDLAKNIQYF
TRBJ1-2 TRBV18 CASSPRAGGDRSYGYTF
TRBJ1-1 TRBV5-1 CASSIQGLGTNTEAFF
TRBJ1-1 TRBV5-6 CASSVGQLMNTEAFF